Presented here are 23 T cell receptor beta chains from one specimen sequenced in a study of shared clonotypes between healthy human individuals. Data came from immunoSEQ multiplex PCR; TCRdb stores just in-frame clones and leaves some out. The sample shows about 1 million clones, approximately 78% of them seen only once. Input material: memory CD4+ T cells from PBMCs. The subset is: CD45RA-negative fraction. These receptors all stem from a man aged 18 to 35 in good health. Some clones in this sample may be carry-over from other donors' samples.

The genes are TRBV28 and TRBJ1-3; 9 nucleotides agree with TRBD1. The germline CDR1 and CDR2 sequences are MDHEN and SYDVKM. This CDR3 is 13 amino acids long. The V and J ends lost 5 bases and 8 bases, in that order; junction bases with no gene match: 4. CDR3 in DNA: TGTGCCAGCAGTCCGGGGACAGGGCACACCATATATTTT. The encoded protein is CASSPGTGHTIYF.

The chain couples TRBV4-2 to TRBJ2-1, with 9 bases aligning to TRBD1. Trimming removed 6 bases from V and 5 bases from J; junction bases left unmatched: 5. The germline V gene has CDR1 LGHNA and CDR2 YNFKEQ. The CDR3 sequence is 14 residues long. The CDR3 sequence is CASSYRGRDNEQFF. CDR3 DNA: TGTGCCAGCAGTTACAGGGGGCGAGACAATGAGCAGTTCTTC.

This chain joins TRBV18 and TRBJ1-4, with 7 bases identical to TRBD1. Trimming at V came to 9 bases and at J to 0 bases, leaving 1 base not matched to a gene. CDR3 size: 13 residues. Germline lookup yields CDR1 KGHSH and CDR2 LQKENI. The CDR3 is CASGQATNEKLFF. In DNA, the CDR3 is TGTGCCAGTGGACAGGCAACTAATGAAAAACTGTTTTTT. Variable domain in full (rest from reference TRBV18 and TRBJ1-4): NAGVMQNPRHLVRRRGQEARLRCSPMKGHSHVYWYRQLPEEGLKFMVYLQKENIIDESGMPKERFSAEFPKEGPSILRIQQVVRGDSAAYFCASGQATNEKLFFGSGTQLSVL.

The chain couples TRBV7-3 to TRBJ2-5; no firm D call. With 2 bases removed from V and 4 bases from J, the gap between germline ends came to 11 bases. CDR1 is SGHTA and CDR2 is FQGTGA in the germline V gene. The CDR3 loop spans 14 amino acids. The CDR3 sequence: CASSLGAAPETQYF. CDR3 bases: TGTGCCAGCAGCTTAGGAGCAGCCCCAGAGACCCAGTACTTC.

V usage is TRBV6-5 and J usage is TRBJ1-2; TRBD1 matches at 7 bases. This CDR3 is 14 amino acids long. With 2 bases clipped from V and 4 bases from J, the junction kept 4 bases outside the gene matches. From germline, CDR1 is MNHEY and CDR2 SVGAGI. The CDR3 DNA follows: TGTGCCAGCAGTTACGACAGGGCTTCCTATGGCTACACCTTC. Its translation is CASSYDRASYGYTF.

As to this clone: A far larger clone is a single base away, which makes a read error likely. Other DNA sequences in this specimen translate into the identical CDR3. The chain couples TRBV14 to TRBJ2-5; D not certain. The V gene's germline CDR1 is SGHDN and CDR2 FVKESK. V was clipped by 1 base and J by 5 bases, with 5 bases between them. The CDR3 sequence is 12 residues long. CDR3 DNA: TGTGCCAGCAGCCAAGTTGGGGAGACCCAGTACTTC. Translating gives CASSQVGETQYF.

This clone was observed a handful of times. The chain joins TRBV6-1 to TRBJ2-1; D is unclear. From germline, CDR1 is MNHNS and CDR2 SASEGT. The V end was cut by 1 base, the J end by 8 bases, with 6 bases between. This CDR3 region has 12 residues. The CDR3 DNA reads as TGTGCCAGCAGTGAAGTTCGAGATGAGCAGTTCTTC. Protein product: CASSEVRDEQFF.

The chain recombines TRBV7-3 with TRBJ2-2; TRBD2 matches 11 bases. Germline CDR1 is SGHTA and CDR2 is FQGTGA. This CDR3 contains 16 residues. Trimming removed 7 bases from V and 0 bases from J; junction bases left unmatched: 4. CDR3 nucleotide sequence: TGTGCCAGCACTTTAGCGGGAGGGGCGAACACCGGGGAGCTGTTTTTT. The encoded protein is CASTLAGGANTGELFF.

The V gene is TRBV9, the J gene TRBJ1-4, with D tentatively TRBD1 (6 bases). Trimming pared 4 bases from V and 10 bases from J, leaving 14 bases between. CDR1 is SGDLS and CDR2 is YYNGEE in the germline V gene. CDR3 size: 13 residues. This CDR3 is CASSPEWGRKLFF. The CDR3, as DNA: TGTGCCAGCAGCCCCGAGTGGGGGCGAAAACTGTTTTTT.

This clone was observed a few times. V gene TRBV6-6 combines with J gene TRBJ1-1, with D possibly matching TRBD1 (5 bases). V was cut by 4 bases and J by 0 bases, with 9 bases left in between. This CDR3 region has 14 residues. Germline-derived CDR1 and CDR2 are MNHNY and SVGAGI (reference sequence). The CDR3 coding sequence is TGTGCCAGCAGTTCAGGGAACATGAACACTGAAGCTTTCTTT. This gives the protein CASSSGNMNTEAFF.

This clone was found a few times. The chain has TRBV11-2 and TRBJ1-5, with a possible D match to TRBD1 (6 bases). The V gene's germline CDR1 is SGHAT and CDR2 FQNNGV. Deletions cut 5 bases from V and 2 bases from J, with 13 bases between. The CDR3 loop spans 15 amino acids. Here the CDR3 reads CASSHRDEGNQPQHF. The CDR3 DNA reads TGTGCCAGCAGCCACAGGGATGAGGGCAATCAGCCCCAGCATTTT.

Points on this clone: Other DNA sequences from this sample encode an identical CDR3 as well. CDR3 sequence: CASRGRNSGNTIYF. The CDR3 bases are TGTGCCAGCAGGGGACGGAACTCTGGAAACACCATATATTTT. The chain uses TRBV6-1 and TRBJ1-3; TRBD1 is a possible D gene (5 bases). Germline V gene lookup returns CDR1 MNHNS and CDR2 SASEGT. The CDR3 is 14 residues long. Trimming removed 6 bases at V and 0 bases at J, with 9 bases between.

CDR3 region: CASSQGLNEQFF. In nucleotides, the CDR3 is TGTGCCAGCAGCCAAGGTCTGAATGAGCAGTTCTTC. The chain uses TRBV14 and TRBJ2-1; no reliable D call. Trimming took off 1 base at V and 7 bases at J, with 5 bases between the two ends. The CDR3 sequence is 12 residues long. Germline CDR1 reads SGHDN; CDR2 reads FVKESK.

The gene calls are TRBV30 and TRBJ1-6, with D unresolved. CDR1 and CDR2 (germline): GTSNPN, SVGIG (reference sequence). V shed 4 bases and J shed 8 bases, with 6 bases lying between them. The CDR3 sequence is 11 residues long. The CDR3: CAWTHDSPLHF. The CDR3 bases are TGTGCCTGGACTCATGATTCACCCCTCCACTTT.

This clone was counted once. This chain links TRBV5-6 with TRBJ1-5, with D possibly being TRBD1 (5 bases). The CDR3 has 14 amino acids. V was cut by 1 base and J by 3 bases, with 8 bases left in between. CDR1 and CDR2 from the germline V gene are SGHDT and YYEEEE. CDR3 sequence: CASSLLGDNQPQHF. CDR3 in DNA: TGTGCCAGCAGCTTGCTAGGGGACAATCAGCCCCAGCATTTT.

Regarding this clone: With a much larger clone just one base away, this may be a read error. This chain links TRBV4-1 with TRBJ2-7, with D perhaps matching TRBD2 (5 bases). CDR1 is MGHRA, CDR2 YSYEKL, per germline. The CDR3 is 15 amino acids. The V end was cut by 0 bases, the J end by 8 bases, with 17 bases between. Here the CDR3 DNA reads TGCGCCAGCAGCCAAGAGTTTGGGGATGAGCGGAAGCAGTACTTC. This sequence encodes CASSQEFGDERKQYF.

V and J are TRBV10-3 and TRBJ2-1; 7 bases line up with TRBD2. The CDR3 runs 14 residues. V lost 6 bases and J lost 8; bases outside the gene matches: 10. The V gene's germline CDR1 is ENHRY and CDR2 SYGVKD. The CDR3 nucleotides are TGTGCCATCAGCGCTCTGACTAGCTCGGATGAGCAGTTCTTC. Translating gives CAISALTSSDEQFF.

The chain combines TRBV7-8 with TRBJ2-2, with D hard to call. The ends were cut back, 5 bases at V and 1 base at J, with 11 bases in the middle. Germline loops: CDR1 SGHVS, CDR2 FQNEAQ. CDR3 length equals 15 residues. The CDR3 protein is CASSKIHGNTGELFF. For the CDR3, the DNA is TGTGCCAGCAGCAAAATCCACGGGAACACCGGGGAGCTGTTTTTT.

The genes are TRBV6-4 and TRBJ2-7; 9 bases match TRBD2. CDR3 length: 16 amino acids. CDR1 and CDR2 (germline): MRHNA, SNTAGT. The J segment lost 6 bases and the V segment lost 2 bases, leaving 11 bases of the junction unmatched. DNA of the CDR3: TGTGCCAGCAGTGACAGGGTGGGGCTAGCGGGACTCGAGCAGTACTTC. It translates to CASSDRVGLAGLEQYF.

The chain carries TRBV6-1 and TRBJ2-4, with D possibly being TRBD2 (7 bases). Germline CDR1 reads MNHNS; CDR2 reads SASEGT. The germline V and J ends were trimmed by 1 base and 0 bases, with 19 bases remaining between them. This CDR3 is 19 amino acids long. The CDR3, as DNA: TGTGCCAGCAGTGAAGATTGGGGGGGCGCGGCCCTAGCCAAAAACATTCAGTACTTC. It codes for CASSEDWGGAALAKNIQYF.

This clone was detected only once. Here the CDR3 reads CATISPGTRGGETQYF. CDR3 DNA: TGTGCCACCATTTCCCCCGGGACTAGGGGGGGGGAGACCCAGTACTTC. The chain is built from TRBV28 and TRBJ2-5; 8 bases fit TRBD2. V shed 10 bases and J 5 bases; nucleotides not matched to a gene: 18. The germline V gene has CDR1 MDHEN and CDR2 SYDVKM. CDR3 length: 16 amino acids. Variable domain in full (rest from reference TRBV28 and TRBJ2-5): DVKVTQSSRYLVKRTGEKVFLECVQDMDHENMFWYRQDPGLGLRLIYFSYDVKMKEKGDIPEGYSVSREKKERFSLILESASTNQTSMYLCATISPGTRGGETQYFGPGTRLLVL.

V usage is TRBV10-3 and J usage is TRBJ2-2; 7 nucleotides line up with TRBD2. The ends lost 6 bases at V and 1 base at J; junction bases unmatched: 5. CDR1 is ENHRY, CDR2 SYGVKD, per germline. The CDR3 covers 15 residues. CDR3 coding DNA: TGTGCCATCAGCCTAGCGGATAGGAACACCGGGGAGCTGTTTTTT. The encoded protein is CAISLADRNTGELFF.

In this sample, this clone turned up a few times. The chain combines TRBV29-1 with TRBJ1-2; D is unclear. V lost 5 bases, J lost 7 bases, and 17 bases lay in between. The CDR3 contains 13 residues. Germline V lookup: CDR1 SQVTM, CDR2 ANQGSEA. The CDR3: CSVYLPVSGGYTF. Written as DNA, the CDR3 is TGCAGCGTTTACCTTCCCGTGTCAGGTGGCTACACCTTC.